This entry lists 30 T cell receptor beta chains sequenced from one sample in a study of shared clonotypes between healthy human individuals (TCRdb year 2020). Library generation was performed with the immunoSEQ multiplex PCR assay. In its TCRdb copy, this immuneACCESS table keeps in-frame sequences only and misses some clones. Where compared with another copy, unresolved V genes explain less than half of these, and the others have no known cause. The sample has 470,000 or so clones on record, approximately 80% of them singletons. The top ten clones comprise 12% of the sample. Source material: PBMCs. The receptors derive from a woman aged 40 to 50 in good health. Some clones in this sample may be carry-over from other donors' samples.

The CDR3 region has the DNA TGTGCCAGCAGCCAAGGTGTGGGACAGGGGGACTATGGCTACACCTTC. It is translated as CASSQGVGQGDYGYTF. The chain employs TRBV4-2 and TRBJ1-2; 11 bases fit TRBD1. The CDR3 loop spans 16 amino acids. The trim removed 1 base at V and 3 bases at J, leaving 4 bases unmatched. Germline-derived CDR1 and CDR2 are LGHNA and YNFKEQ.

This chain links TRBV28 with TRBJ2-7, with D perhaps matching TRBD1 (5 bases). V lost 3 bases to trimming and J lost 2 bases, with 11 bases between them. CDR1 is MDHEN and CDR2 is SYDVKM in the germline V gene. This CDR3 has 14 amino acids. The CDR3 coding sequence is TGTGCCAGCAGTTTCCGGACACAAACCTACGAGCAGTACTTC. As protein: CASSFRTQTYEQYF.

In regard to this clone: This likely stems from a read error, as it lies one base from a far larger clone. The conserved closing phenylalanine or tryptophan is absent in this CDR3, likely reflecting a read error. The chain uses TRBV2 and TRBJ2-7; D is uncertain. V lost 3 bases, J lost 0 bases, and 12 bases lay in between. CDR3 length equals 15 residues. The germline CDR1 and CDR2 sequences are SNHLY and FYNNEI. The CDR3 protein is CASSDRSTFSYEQYL. DNA of the CDR3: TGTGCCAGCAGTGACCGTTCTACATTCTCCTACGAGCAGTACTTA.

This clone occurred once. V is TRBV4-3 and J is TRBJ2-3; 8 bases match TRBD2. Per the germline V gene, CDR1 is LGHNA and CDR2 is YSLEER. Trimming cost V 4 bases and J 2 bases; bases outside gene matches: 14. The CDR3 extends over 18 amino acids. The CDR3 is CASSRSPGGSGNTDTQYF. CDR3 DNA sequence: TGCGCCAGCAGCCGTTCCCCTGGGGGTAGCGGGAACACAGATACGCAGTATTTT.

CDR3 bases: TGTGCCATCAGTGAGTCGCAGGGGGGTAAGGGAAACACTGAAGCTTTCTTT. It codes for CAISESQGGKGNTEAFF. The chain carries TRBV10-3 and TRBJ1-1, with TRBD1 identical over 7 bases. The ends lost 0 bases at V and 2 bases at J; junction bases unmatched: 9. Germline V gives CDR1 ENHRY, CDR2 SYGVKD. The CDR3 consists of 17 residues.

The rearrangement links TRBV28 to TRBJ1-5; tentative D call: TRBD1 (5 bases). The CDR3 is made up of 15 amino acids. Germline lookup yields CDR1 MDHEN and CDR2 SYDVKM. With 0 bases removed from V and 5 bases from J, the gap between germline ends came to 11 bases. The DNA of the CDR3 is TGTGCCAGCAGTTTATGGGGGGACGGTGATCAGCCCCAGCATTTT. Translation gives CASSLWGDGDQPQHF.

The chain links TRBV5-1 to TRBJ1-1; 9 nucleotides line up with TRBD1. The CDR3 runs 14 residues. Germline CDR1 reads SGHRS; CDR2 reads YFSETQ. With V trimmed by 5 bases and J by 5 bases, 7 bases remained unmatched. The CDR3 coding sequence is TGCGCCAGCAGTACTAGACAGGGGGGGACTGAAGCTTTCTTT. It codes for CASSTRQGGTEAFF. The variable domain in full, completed from reference TRBV5-1 and TRBJ1-1, reads KAGVTQTPRYLIKTRGQQVTLSCSPISGHRSVSWYQQTPGQGLQFLFEYFSETQRNKGNFPGRFSGRQFSNSRSEMNVSTLELGDSALYLCASSTRQGGTEAFFGQGTRLTVV.

This clone was found once. The CDR3 reads CASSFSPTPRGYEQYF. The DNA of the CDR3 is TGTGCCAGCAGCTTTAGCCCGACACCTCGAGGCTACGAGCAGTACTTC. This chain links TRBV5-4 with TRBJ2-7, with D unclear. Germline assignment: CDR1 SGHNT and CDR2 YYREEE (reference sequence). V was clipped by 2 bases and J by 3 bases, with 18 bases between them. The CDR3 sequence is 16 residues long.

To note about this clone: The sample contains more than one DNA sequence encoding this CDR3. This sequence joins TRBV29-1 and TRBJ1-3; D remains unclear. Germline CDR1 is SQVTM and CDR2 is ANQGSEA. The V gene lost 6 bases and the J gene lost 0 bases, with 6 bases spanning the gap. The CDR3 is made up of 12 amino acids. DNA of the CDR3: TGCAGCGTGGTAGGCTCTGGAAACACCATATATTTT. Residues: CSVVGSGNTIYF.

The rearrangement joins TRBV10-2 to TRBJ1-6; the D is unclear. This CDR3 has 15 amino acids. The germline V gene has CDR1 WSHSY and CDR2 SAAADI. V was cut by 10 bases and J by 0 bases, with 13 bases left in between. CDR3 residues: CATRAGSSYNSPLHF. CDR3 nucleotides: TGCGCCACGCGGGCGGGGAGCTCCTATAATTCACCCCTCCACTTT.

This clone was seen a handful of times. J is TRBJ1-1 and V is TRBV5-1; D unclear. Trimming pared 3 bases from V and 1 base from J, leaving 7 bases between. Germline CDR1 reads SGHRS; CDR2 reads YFSETQ. The CDR3 sequence is 13 residues long. For the CDR3, the DNA is TGCGCCAGCAGCTCCGGGTCGAACACTGAAGCTTTCTTT. It yields the protein CASSSGSNTEAFF.

This clone appeared a single time. CDR3 residues: CASSWEGWETQYF. CDR3 DNA: TGCGCCAGCAGCTGGGAGGGATGGGAGACCCAGTACTTC. This chain connects TRBV5-1 to TRBJ2-5; 7 bases are shared with TRBD2. The V gene's germline CDR1 is SGHRS and CDR2 YFSETQ. The CDR3 is 13 amino acids. With V trimmed by 3 bases and J by 5 bases, 4 bases remained unmatched.

V gene TRBV27 combines with J gene TRBJ1-3, with D maybe TRBD1 (6 bases). Germline V gene data show CDR1 as MNHEY and CDR2 as SMNVEV (reference sequence). The CDR3 runs 15 residues. The V and J ends lost 4 bases and 4 bases respectively, with 14 bases between them. The CDR3 sequence: CASSSMTGYGNTIYF. In nucleotides, the CDR3 is TGTGCCAGCAGTTCAATGACAGGTTACGGAAACACCATATATTTT.

The V gene is TRBV7-8, the J gene TRBJ1-5; the match to TRBD1 covers 9 bases. J lost 4 bases, V lost 5 bases, and 6 bases had no gene match. The V gene's germline CDR1 is SGHVS and CDR2 FQNEAQ. This CDR3 has 15 residues. The CDR3 DNA reads as TGTGCCAGCAGCCGAACCGGACAGGGGAATCAGCCCCAGCATTTT. As protein: CASSRTGQGNQPQHF.

The chain uses TRBV7-2 and TRBJ2-3; weak D call: TRBD1 (5 bases). Germline CDR1 SGHTA, CDR2 FQGNSA. V lost 0 bases to trimming and J lost 7 bases, with 17 bases between them. CDR3 length equals 16 residues. CDR3 sequence: CASSLAWQGGSYTQYF. CDR3 in DNA: TGTGCCAGCAGCTTAGCGTGGCAGGGTGGTAGTTATACGCAGTATTTT.

The rearrangement joins TRBV7-9 to TRBJ2-7, with D possibly being TRBD2 (6 bases). Trimming removed 5 bases from V and 6 bases from J, with 20 bases in between. This CDR3 region has 15 residues. Germline loops: CDR1 SEHNR, CDR2 FQNEAQ (reference sequence). The CDR3 nucleotides read TGTGCCAGCAGCCTAGGTGGGACTTCGGTTTCCGAGCAGTACTTC. Its protein product is CASSLGGTSVSEQYF.

The chain links TRBV11-3 to TRBJ2-1, with 9 bases identical to TRBD2. V lost 5 bases, J lost 8 bases, and 10 bases stayed unmatched. Germline assignment: CDR1 SGHNT and CDR2 YENEEA. The CDR3 is made up of 15 amino acids. The CDR3 reads CASSPGGAGGDEQFF. The CDR3 DNA sequence: TGTGCCAGCAGCCCAGGTGGGGCGGGAGGGGATGAGCAGTTCTTC.

In the case of this clone: Other DNA sequences of this sample code for an identical CDR3. This chain joins TRBV5-6 and TRBJ2-2; D possibly corresponds to TRBD1 (6 bases). The CDR3 has 15 amino acids. The germline V gene has CDR1 SGHDT and CDR2 YYEEEE. The ends were cut back, 4 bases at V and 2 bases at J, with 12 bases in the middle. CDR3 residues: CASSPGQLNTGELFF. The CDR3 nucleotides read TGTGCCAGCAGCCCCGGACAGCTAAACACCGGGGAGCTGTTTTTT. The full variable domain, its missing parts supplied by reference TRBV5-6 and TRBJ2-2, is DAGVTQSPTHLIKTRGQQVTLRCSPKSGHDTVSWYQQALGQGPQFIFQYYEEEERQRGNFPDRFSGHQFPNYSSELNVNALLLGDSALYLCASSPGQLNTGELFFGEGSRLTVL.

The rearrangement uses TRBV7-9 and TRBJ2-1, with 7 bases identical to TRBD2. The CDR3 is 15 amino acids. V trimming: 2 bases; J trimming: 7 bases; junction bases outside the gene matches: 8. Germline V gene sequence: CDR1 SEHNR, CDR2 FQNEAQ (reference sequence). The CDR3 spells CASSLSRELDNEQFF. CDR3 coding DNA: TGTGCCAGCAGCTTATCGCGGGAGTTGGATAATGAGCAGTTCTTC.

CDR3 region: CASSYSYLRGTYEQYF. The CDR3 DNA follows: TGTGCCAGCAGTTACTCGTATCTCAGGGGTACGTACGAGCAGTACTTC. The chain recombines TRBV6-5 with TRBJ2-7; perhaps TRBD1 as D (6 bases). The CDR3 is 16 residues long. The germline gives CDR1 MNHEY, CDR2 SVGAGI. The V end was cut by 0 bases, the J end by 4 bases, with 16 bases between.

The chain carries TRBV11-3 and TRBJ2-1, with TRBD2 as a possible D gene (5 bases). The V and J ends lost 0 bases and 5 bases respectively, with 5 bases between them. From germline, CDR1 is SGHNT and CDR2 YENEEA. CDR3 length: 13 amino acids. CDR3 amino acids: CASSLEGDNEQFF. CDR3 DNA: TGTGCCAGCAGCTTAGAGGGAGACAATGAGCAGTTCTTC.

The V and J genes are TRBV7-6 and TRBJ1-3; D not resolved. In germline, CDR1 is SGHVS, CDR2 FNYEAQ. Between the trimmed V and J ends, which lost 5 bases and 0 bases, there was a span of 11 bases. This CDR3 region has 15 residues. The CDR3 is CASSTGRSSGNTIYF. Written as DNA, the CDR3 is TGTGCCAGCAGCACTGGACGAAGCTCTGGAAACACCATATATTTT.

This clone was seen ten or more times. Within the sample, other DNA sequences also encode this same CDR3. J is TRBJ2-7 and V is TRBV29-1, with D perhaps TRBD2 (6 bases). The CDR3 contains 12 residues. Germline lookup yields CDR1 SQVTM and CDR2 ANQGSEA. The V and J ends lost 7 bases and 2 bases respectively, with 12 bases between them. The CDR3 here is CSARDGTYEQYF. CDR3 DNA sequence: TGCAGCGCGCGGGACGGAACCTACGAGCAGTACTTC.

This rearrangement joins TRBV7-9 to TRBJ2-5, with D possibly being TRBD1 (5 bases). CDR1 SEHNR and CDR2 FQNEAQ come from the germline V gene (reference sequence). Deletions cut 0 bases from V and 5 bases from J, with 16 bases between. This CDR3 contains 16 residues. CDR3: CASSLALGQAGETQYF. In DNA, the CDR3 is TGTGCCAGCAGCTTAGCACTCGGGCAGGCAGGGGAGACCCAGTACTTC.

The rearrangement joins TRBV7-9 to TRBJ1-3; 7 positions agree with TRBD1. The length of the CDR3 is 15 residues. Per germline, CDR1 SEHNR and CDR2 FQNEAQ (reference sequence). V lost 3 bases and J lost 2; bases outside the gene matches: 4. CDR3 loop: CASSLTGFAGNTIYF. CDR3 nucleotides: TGTGCCAGCAGCTTGACAGGGTTCGCTGGAAACACCATATATTTT. Looking up the rest from reference TRBV7-9 and TRBJ1-3 gives the full variable domain: DTGVSQNPRHKITKRGQNVTFRCDPISEHNRLYWYRQTLGQGPEFLTYFQNEAQLEKSRLLSDRFSAERPKGSFSTLEIQRTEQGDSAMYLCASSLTGFAGNTIYFGEGSWLTVV.

V usage is TRBV5-4 and J usage is TRBJ1-3, with 7 bases aligning to TRBD1. Germline lookup yields CDR1 SGHNT and CDR2 YYREEE (reference sequence). V lost 4 bases and J lost 9; bases outside the gene matches: 10. CDR3 length: 14 residues. The CDR3, as DNA: TGTGCCAGCAGCCCAGGACAGGACTTGGTCACCATATATTTT. The encoded protein is CASSPGQDLVTIYF.

A note on this clone: The same CDR3 also results from other DNA sequences found in this sample. V is TRBV27 and J is TRBJ2-2; D not certain. Germline-derived CDR1 and CDR2 are MNHEY and SMNVEV (reference sequence). The CDR3 is 12 residues long. V lost 5 bases, J lost 4 bases, and 5 bases lay in between. The CDR3 DNA reads TGTGCCAGCAGTCACCCCACCGGGGAGCTGTTTTTT. Amino acids: CASSHPTGELFF.

This clone showed up just a few times. The chain recombines TRBV7-9 with TRBJ1-1; D is uncertain. The CDR3 has 13 amino acids. The V gene's germline CDR1 is SEHNR and CDR2 FQNEAQ (reference sequence). V lost 2 bases and J lost 3, with 7 bases in between. The CDR3 region has the DNA TGTGCCAGCAGCTTACAGCGGGACACTGAAGCTTTCTTT. Its translation is CASSLQRDTEAFF.

The gene calls are TRBV5-1 and TRBJ1-2, with D unclear. The germline V and J ends were trimmed by 4 bases and 6 bases, with 13 bases remaining between them. The CDR3 has 13 amino acids. CDR1 is SGHRS, CDR2 YFSETQ, per germline. The CDR3 region is CASSPHRGDGYTF. DNA for the CDR3: TGCGCCAGCAGCCCCCACCGGGGTGATGGCTACACCTTC.

This clone was counted a single time. V gene TRBV5-1 combines with J gene TRBJ1-1; D might be TRBD1 (5 bases). Germline V gene sequence: CDR1 SGHRS, CDR2 YFSETQ. The CDR3 is made up of 15 amino acids. Trimming shortened V by 0 bases and J by 6 bases, and 15 bases separated the two germline ends. CDR3 nucleotide sequence: TGCGCCAGCAGCTTGGCCAGCGGGGGTGGTGCTGAAGCTTTCTTT. This translates into CASSLASGGGAEAFF.